The 21 T cell receptor beta chains given below trace back to one sample, sequenced in a study of shared clonotypes between healthy human individuals. Repertoires were generated with immunoSEQ multiplex PCR, while TCRdb's copy carries only in-frame clones and drops some. The data contain about 600,000 clones, about 96% of them singletons. Sequencing was carried out using naive CD4+ T cells sorted from blood. Specified subset: CD45RA+ positively selected. These receptors were obtained from a woman aged 25 to 45 in good health.

In nucleotides, the CDR3 is TGTGCCAACACGAAGCGATTTAGACTCGAGCAGTACTTC. Its protein product is CANTKRFRLEQYF. The V call is TRBV6-9, the J call TRBJ2-7, with D hard to call. The CDR3 is 13 amino acids. Trimming left V 10 bases short and J 6 bases short, with 19 bases between. Germline CDR1 reads MNHGY; CDR2 reads SVAAGI.

The rearrangement joins TRBV6-1 to TRBJ2-3; no reliable D call. This CDR3 has 13 residues. Between the trimmed V and J ends, which lost 0 bases and 4 bases, there was a span of 5 bases. Germline V gene lookup returns CDR1 MNHNS and CDR2 SASEGT. CDR3 nucleotide sequence: TGTGCCAGCAGTGAAGCGCCAGCAGATACGCAGTATTTT. Protein product: CASSEAPADTQYF.

This chain joins TRBV15 and TRBJ2-7; 8 bases are shared with TRBD1. J lost 5 bases, V lost 0 bases, and 15 bases had no gene match. Germline V gene data show CDR1 as LNHNV and CDR2 as YYDKDF (reference sequence). The CDR3 sequence is 18 residues long. DNA of the CDR3: TGTGCCACCAGCAGAGATACCATACGCCTGGGACAGGCGGACGAGCAGTACTTC. Residues: CATSRDTIRLGQADEQYF.

The V gene is TRBV28, the J gene TRBJ1-1; D unresolved. The CDR3 length is 11 residues. V lost 7 bases to trimming and J lost 8 bases, with 11 bases between them. Germline-derived CDR1 and CDR2 are MDHEN and SYDVKM. The CDR3 spells CASIQTTEAFF. The DNA for the CDR3 is TGTGCCAGCATCCAAACCACAGAAGCTTTCTTT. The variable domain in full, with the rest retrieved from reference TRBV28 and TRBJ1-1, is DVKVTQSSRYLVKRTGEKVFLECVQDMDHENMFWYRQDPGLGLRLIYFSYDVKMKEKGDIPEGYSVSREKKERFSLILESASTNQTSMYLCASIQTTEAFFGQGTRLTVV.

The genes are TRBV7-9 and TRBJ1-3; no definite D call. CDR1 is SEHNR and CDR2 is FQNEAQ in the germline V gene (reference sequence). Trimming cost V 3 bases and J 4 bases, with 7 bases left between them. The CDR3 covers 13 residues. The CDR3 sequence: CASSFGNGNTIYF. The CDR3 nucleotides are TGTGCCAGCAGCTTCGGAAACGGAAACACCATATATTTT. Full variable domain (outside the CDR3, taken from reference TRBV7-9 and TRBJ1-3): DTGVSQNPRHKITKRGQNVTFRCDPISEHNRLYWYRQTLGQGPEFLTYFQNEAQLEKSRLLSDRFSAERPKGSFSTLEIQRTEQGDSAMYLCASSFGNGNTIYFGEGSWLTVV.

This chain uses TRBV27 with TRBJ1-5; D might be TRBD1 (6 bases). The CDR3 totals 13 residues. With 3 bases removed from V and 7 bases from J, the gap between germline ends came to 10 bases. From germline, CDR1 is MNHEY and CDR2 SMNVEV (reference sequence). DNA of the CDR3: TGTGCCAGCAGTTTTCGCAGGGGCCAGCCCCAGCATTTT. As protein: CASSFRRGQPQHF.

The chain links TRBV19 to TRBJ1-4; 8 bases align to TRBD1. Trimming at V came to 6 bases and at J to 4 bases, leaving 4 bases not matched to a gene. The germline gives CDR1 LNHDA, CDR2 SQIVND (reference sequence). This CDR3 spans 14 amino acids. CDR3 coding DNA: TGTGCCAGTAGCCTACAGGGGGATAATGAAAAACTGTTTTTT. Its protein is CASSLQGDNEKLFF.

The table lists this clone with a count of one. The rearrangement joins TRBV5-4 to TRBJ2-5; TRBD2 matches at 7 bases. The CDR3 has 14 amino acids. Germline V gene data show CDR1 as SGHNT and CDR2 as YYREEE (reference sequence). V dropped 0 bases and J dropped 3; count of bases not matched to a gene: 2. The CDR3 coding sequence is TGTGCCAGCAGCTTGGCAGGGACTAAAGAGACCCAGTACTTC. This codes for CASSLAGTKETQYF.

The CDR3 region is CASKETGEYQPQHF. In nucleotides, the CDR3 is TGTGCCAGCAAAGAGACGGGAGAATATCAGCCCCAGCATTTT. J is TRBJ1-5 and V is TRBV6-6; D gene uncertain. V lost 7 bases and J 5 bases, leaving 15 bases between the germline ends. CDR1 and CDR2 (germline): MNHNY, SVGAGI (reference sequence). The CDR3 has 14 amino acids.

The chain combines TRBV5-1 with TRBJ2-5; D not certain. Between the trimmed V and J ends, which lost 0 bases and 2 bases, there was a span of 14 bases. Germline CDR1 is SGHRS and CDR2 is YFSETQ. This CDR3 spans 16 amino acids. CDR3 DNA sequence: TGCGCCAGCAGCTTGGCCCTAAGACATAAACAAGAGACCCAGTACTTC. Translation gives CASSLALRHKQETQYF.

The chain recombines TRBV10-1 with TRBJ2-5, with 7 positions matching TRBD1. V shed 8 bases, J shed 1 base, and the junction held 4 bases outside the gene matches. The CDR3 is 13 residues long. Germline V gene sequence: CDR1 WNHNN, CDR2 SYGVQD (reference sequence). CDR3 DNA: TGCGCCAGCGCCAGGGGGTTCCAAGAGACCCAGTACTTC. Amino acids: CASARGFQETQYF.

V and J are TRBV6-5 and TRBJ2-3; 9 bases match TRBD1. Germline lookup yields CDR1 MNHEY and CDR2 SVGAGI. J was trimmed by 5 bases and V by 7 bases; bases with no gene match: 7. This CDR3 is built from 14 residues. In DNA, the CDR3 is TGTGCCAGCAAAAACAGGGGGCTAGGAGATACGCAGTATTTT. Protein: CASKNRGLGDTQYF.

The chain joins TRBV7-8 to TRBJ2-1; D may correspond to TRBD1 or TRBD2 (5 bases each). V lost 3 bases to trimming and J lost 0 bases, with 15 bases between them. The CDR3 extends over 17 amino acids. Looked up from germline, CDR1 is SGHVS and CDR2 is FQNEAQ. Written as DNA, the CDR3 is TGTGCCAGCAGCTTGAGCAGGGACCCGAGCTCCTACAATGAGCAGTTCTTC. Translation gives CASSLSRDPSSYNEQFF.

This clone was observed once. Other DNA sequences in this specimen translate into the identical CDR3. CDR3 sequence reads: CASSQPGQGSYEQYF. As DNA, the CDR3 is TGTGCCAGCTCTCAACCGGGACAGGGGTCCTACGAGCAGTACTTC. The chain combines TRBV11-2 with TRBJ2-7, with TRBD1 matching 10 bases. CDR3 length: 15 amino acids. Per germline, CDR1 SGHAT and CDR2 FQNNGV. Losses at the gene ends were 8 bases for V and 1 base for J; bases not matched to a gene: 8.

The chain carries TRBV25-1 and TRBJ2-7; D remains ambiguous. The CDR3 contains 14 residues. Trimming cost V 3 bases and J 6 bases, with 15 bases left between them. Germline CDR1 is MGHDK and CDR2 is SYGVNS. The CDR3 sequence: CASSDGPTQREQYF. CDR3 nucleotides: TGTGCCAGCAGTGATGGGCCGACACAGCGCGAGCAGTACTTC.

The chain carries TRBV27 and TRBJ1-2; the D is unclear. The germline V gene has CDR1 MNHEY and CDR2 SMNVEV (reference sequence). The CDR3 has 15 residues. Trimming took off 2 bases at V and 3 bases at J, with 13 bases between the two ends. CDR3 bases: TGTGCCAGCAGTTTAAAGGGCTCGGTGGACTATGGCTACACCTTC. Protein product: CASSLKGSVDYGYTF.

The chain uses TRBV5-5 and TRBJ1-3, with no clear D. The CDR3 is made up of 16 amino acids. Trimming took off 2 bases at V and 0 bases at J, with 12 bases between the two ends. Germline loops: CDR1 SGHKS, CDR2 YYEKEE (reference sequence). As DNA, the CDR3 is TGTGCCAGCAGCTTAGATTCAAGGAGCTCTGGAAACACCATATATTTT. This codes for CASSLDSRSSGNTIYF.

The rearrangement links TRBV19 to TRBJ1-1; no clear D. The germline gives CDR1 LNHDA, CDR2 SQIVND (reference sequence). The CDR3 runs 13 residues. V lost 6 bases to trimming and J lost 4 bases, with 12 bases between them. As DNA, the CDR3 is TGTGCCAGTAGCTCGACTATGGGCACTGAAGCTTTCTTT. This gives the protein CASSSTMGTEAFF. Full variable domain (remainder filled in from reference TRBV19 and TRBJ1-1): DGGITQSPKYLFRKEGQNVTLSCEQNLNHDAMYWYRQDPGQGLRLIYYSQIVNDFQKGDIAEGYSVSREKKESFPLTVTSAQKNPTAFYLCASSSTMGTEAFFGQGTRLTVV.

This clone was recorded a few times. The sample contains more than one DNA sequence encoding this CDR3. V is TRBV2 and J is TRBJ1-5, with 7 bases matching TRBD1. This CDR3 spans 13 amino acids. The germline V gene has CDR1 SNHLY and CDR2 FYNNEI. J was trimmed by 7 bases and V by 4 bases; bases with no gene match: 4. The CDR3 loop reads CASSGQGEQPQHF. The CDR3 region has the DNA TGTGCCAGCAGTGGCCAGGGGGAACAGCCCCAGCATTTT.

The V and J genes are TRBV11-3 and TRBJ2-5; 11 nucleotides line up with TRBD2. The junction had 4 bases not matched to a gene; V was cut back by 5 bases and J by 5 bases. The germline CDR1 and CDR2 sequences are SGHNT and YENEEA. The CDR3 has 14 residues. The CDR3 here is CASSTSGSRETQYF. The CDR3 DNA sequence: TGTGCCAGCAGCACTAGCGGGAGCAGGGAGACCCAGTACTTC.

The V call is TRBV18, the J call TRBJ1-1; D uncertain. V lost 8 bases to trimming and J lost 1 base, with 14 bases between them. Germline values: CDR1 KGHSH, CDR2 LQKENI. CDR3 length equals 14 residues. In nucleotides, the CDR3 is TGTGCCAGCGAGCATTCTAAGGGGAACACTGAAGCTTTCTTT. Translated, it gives CASEHSKGNTEAFF.